These 27 T cell receptor beta chains originate from one sample sequenced in a study of breast tumors, draining lymph nodes, adjacent tissues. TCRdb re-called the multiplex PCR reads with MiXCR, one entry per CDR3 protein. The sample carries fewer than 150,000 distinct CDR3 sequences, 21% recorded once. The lymph nodes were axillary draining lymph nodes from breast cancer patients. Sample: axillary lymph node tissue. These TCRs come from a female donor with breast cancer. Some clones in this sample may be carry-over from other donors' samples.

This clonotype appeared many times. The chain carries TRBV3-1 and TRBJ1-2, with D possibly being TRBD1 (5 bases). Trimming stripped 3 bases from V and 1 base from J, with 12 bases between. The CDR3 is made up of 15 amino acids. CDR1 and CDR2 (germline): LGHDT, YNNKEL (reference sequence). CDR3 bases: TGTGCCAGCAGCCACGCCTTTGACAGTAACTATGGCTACACCTTC. It codes for CASSHAFDSNYGYTF.

In this sample, this clonotype turned up many times. J is TRBJ2-7 and V is TRBV18; 7 nucleotides match TRBD2. This CDR3 has 14 amino acids. CDR1 is KGHSH and CDR2 is LQKENI in the germline V gene. With 3 bases clipped from V and 6 bases from J, the junction kept 8 bases outside the gene matches. Here the CDR3 DNA reads TGTGCCAGCTCACCCTTGCAGACTAGCCTCGAGCAGTACTTC. Its translation: CASSPLQTSLEQYF.

For this clonotype: A clone one base away is much larger, so this may be a read error. The rearrangement uses TRBV14 and TRBJ2-7, with 10 bases fitting TRBD1. The CDR3 extends over 13 amino acids. After removal of 9 bases from V and 9 bases from J, the junction contained 11 bases not matched to a gene. Germline CDR1 and CDR2: SGHDN and FVKESK. The CDR3 loop reads CARLRDRGHGQYF. As DNA, the CDR3 is TGTGCCAGGCTCCGGGACAGGGGCCACGGGCAGTACTTC.

This clonotype was counted many times. The CDR3 bases are TGTGCCAGCAGCGCAAGCGGGGGACCCCAAGGAGAGACCCAGTACTTC. Its translation is CASSASGGPQGETQYF. The J gene is TRBJ2-5, the V gene TRBV9; TRBD2 matches 8 bases. Germline values: CDR1 SGDLS, CDR2 YYNGEE. J gave up 4 bases and V 3 bases, and 11 bases lay outside the gene matches. This CDR3 is built from 16 residues.

The table lists this clonotype with many counts. This sequence joins TRBV11-1 and TRBJ2-1; 7 nucleotides line up with TRBD1. Germline assignment: CDR1 SGHAT and CDR2 FQDESV (reference sequence). V was clipped by 1 base and J by 4 bases; unmatched bases: 4. This CDR3 is built from 15 residues. CDR3 bases: TGTGCCAGCAGCTTAGGACAGGGCATGTACAATGAGCAGTTCTTC. Its translation is CASSLGQGMYNEQFF.

Turning to this clonotype: A read error may be the cause here, since a much bigger clone is one base away. The rearrangement links TRBV20-1 to TRBJ2-5; tentative D call: TRBD2 (5 bases). The CDR3 is 14 residues long. Germline lookup yields CDR1 DFQATT and CDR2 SNEGSKA (reference sequence). V was trimmed by 6 bases and J by 3 bases, leaving 17 bases between them. CDR3 in amino acids: CSAYLRTAKETQYF. In nucleotides, the CDR3 is TGCAGTGCGTATCTCCGGACTGCCAAAGAGACCCAGTACTTC.

About this clonotype: A read error may explain this, as a much larger clone is one base away. The chain has TRBV11-2 and TRBJ2-1; D ambiguous. Germline values: CDR1 SGHAT, CDR2 FQNNGV. The CDR3 contains 12 residues. Here the CDR3 DNA reads TGTGCCGGCAGTATGACTCGCTATGAGCAGTTCTTC. It encodes CAGSMTRYEQFF.

This clonotype showed up just a few times. The genes are TRBV25-1 and TRBJ2-7; D is unresolved. Germline CDR1 MGHDK, CDR2 SYGVNS. V dropped 7 bases and J dropped 0 bases, with 13 bases sitting between them. This CDR3 is built from 14 residues. This chain's CDR3 is CASTAGRASYEQYF. DNA of the CDR3: TGTGCCAGCACCGCCGGTCGGGCCTCCTACGAGCAGTACTTC.

This clonotype was picked up one time. This may arise from a read error, as a much more abundant clone is one base away. The CDR3 carries no conserved terminal phenylalanine or tryptophan, so it likely arises from a read error. The chain combines TRBV5-4 with TRBJ2-3; no clear D. Trimming took 7 bases from V and 1 from J, leaving 16 bases between them. Germline V lookup: CDR1 SGHNT, CDR2 YYREEE (reference sequence). The CDR3 sequence is 15 residues long. The CDR3, as DNA: TGTGCCAGCGCTTCTGGAGAAGGCCGCACAGATACGCAGTATCTT. Translated, it gives CASASGEGRTDTQYL.

This clonotype was detected ten times or more. The CDR3 DNA reads as TGTGCCAGCAGCTTACCTAGCGGGGGGCTGCGGGGCACAGATACGCAGTATTTT. Translation: CASSLPSGGLRGTDTQYF. The chain is built from TRBV11-2 and TRBJ2-3; TRBD2 matches 11 bases. Looked up from germline, CDR1 is SGHAT and CDR2 is FQNNGV. Germline trimming cut 2 bases from V and 1 base from J; bases unmatched to any gene: 8. The CDR3 sequence is 18 residues long. Complete variable domain (other parts from reference TRBV11-2 and TRBJ2-3): EAGVAQSPRYKIIEKRQSVAFWCNPISGHATLYWYQQILGQGPKLLIQFQNNGVVDDSQLPKDRFSAERLKGVDSTLKIQPAKLEDSAVYLCASSLPSGGLRGTDTQYFGPGTRLTVL.

This clonotype was picked up many times. One end of the junction is discordant with germline, which a read error may explain. V usage is TRBV7-7 and J usage is TRBJ2-3; D perhaps matches TRBD1 (5 bases). Germline CDR1 and CDR2: SSHAT and FNYEAQ (reference sequence). The CDR3 runs 13 residues. This CDR3 reads CASSFKGTDTQYF. For the CDR3, the DNA is TGTGCTAGCAGCTTCAAGGGGACAGATACGCAGTATTTT.

There are many counts of this clonotype. The chain links TRBV9 to TRBJ2-3, with D perhaps TRBD2 (5 bases). The CDR3 is made up of 14 amino acids. The germline V gene encodes CDR1 SGDLS and CDR2 YYNGEE. The V gene lost 7 bases and the J gene lost 0 bases, with 12 bases spanning the gap. CDR3 region: CASGELGSTDTQYF. CDR3 in DNA: TGTGCCAGCGGCGAACTAGGTAGCACAGATACGCAGTATTTT. Based on the CDR3 plus reference TRBV9 and TRBJ2-3, the full variable domain is DSGVTQTPKHLITATGQRVTLRCSPRSGDLSVYWYQQSLDQGLQFLIQYYNGEERAKGNILERFSAQQFPDLHSELNLSSLELGDSALYFCASGELGSTDTQYFGPGTRLTVL.

The V call is TRBV28, the J call TRBJ2-3; no definite D call. CDR3 length equals 17 residues. Germline CDR1 MDHEN, CDR2 SYDVKM. Trimming left V 5 bases short and J 0 bases short, with 18 bases between. CDR3 loop: CASSPNLQQISTDTQYF. CDR3 sequence (DNA): TGTGCCAGCAGTCCTAATCTCCAACAGATTAGCACAGATACGCAGTATTTT.

The gene calls are TRBV6-5 and TRBJ2-1; D remains ambiguous. CDR3 size: 16 residues. Between the trimmed V and J ends, which lost 0 bases and 0 bases, there was a span of 9 bases. Germline CDR1 and CDR2: MNHEY and SVGAGI. The CDR3 nucleotides are TGTGCCAGCAGTTACTCCACCCCTAGCTCCTACAATGAGCAGTTCTTC. Amino acid sequence: CASSYSTPSSYNEQFF.

The gene calls are TRBV10-3 and TRBJ2-1; TRBD2 matches at 10 bases. V dropped 2 bases and J dropped 6; count of bases not matched to a gene: 1. Germline values: CDR1 ENHRY, CDR2 SYGVKD. The CDR3 length is 14 residues. The CDR3 DNA reads as TGTGCCATCAGTGAGACTAGCGGGACCAATGAGCAGTTCTTC. This encodes CAISETSGTNEQFF.

Turning to this clonotype: A much larger clone differs from this one at a single base, so this may be a read error. This CDR3 is CASSYSGAGNYGYAF. The CDR3 DNA is TGTGCCAGCAGTTACTCCGGTGCCGGGAACTATGGCTACGCCTTC. The chain uses TRBV6-5 and TRBJ1-2; D is undetermined. The CDR3 loop spans 15 amino acids. Germline V gene data show CDR1 as MNHEY and CDR2 as SVGAGI.

In its sample, this clonotype was seen many times. Germline and junction disagree at one end, which may indicate a read error. The chain has TRBV2 and TRBJ2-5, with 8 bases fitting TRBD1. CDR3 length: 10 amino acids. CDR1 is SNHLY and CDR2 is FYNNEI in the germline V gene. The CDR3 loop is CASVEDRVVF. Here the CDR3 DNA reads TGTGCCAGCGTGGAGGACAGGGTAGTCTTC.

This clonotype came up once. Since a much larger clone is just one base distant, this may be a read error. The J gene is TRBJ1-2, the V gene TRBV5-4; a weak D match, TRBD1 (5 bases). Per the germline V gene, CDR1 is SGHNT and CDR2 is YYREEE (reference sequence). This CDR3 is 14 amino acids long. Between the trimmed V and J ends, which lost 4 bases and 7 bases, there was a span of 17 bases. The CDR3 bases are TGTGCCAGCAGCAACCAGCTTGTGGGGCGTGGCTACACCTTC. Its translation: CASSNQLVGRGYTF.

The chain couples TRBV19 to TRBJ1-6; D unclear. The CDR3 is 9 residues long. CDR1 and CDR2 from the germline V gene are LNHDA and SQIVND (reference sequence). The V gene lost 9 bases and the J gene lost 18 bases, with 12 bases spanning the gap. The CDR3 here is CASDGWCHF. For the CDR3, the DNA is TGTGCCAGCGACGGGTGGTGCCACTTT.

This clonotype was detected ten times or more. V gene TRBV5-6 combines with J gene TRBJ2-1; possibly TRBD1 or TRBD2 for D (6 bases each). CDR1 and CDR2 (germline): SGHDT, YYEEEE. CDR3 length: 15 amino acids. Between the trimmed V and J ends, which lost 0 bases and 5 bases, there was a span of 12 bases. CDR3 loop: CASSLEGGWDNEQFF. Written as DNA, the CDR3 is TGTGCCAGCAGCTTGGAAGGGGGGTGGGACAATGAGCAGTTCTTC.

The sample holds many counts of this clonotype. The chain links TRBV6-5 to TRBJ2-2, with D maybe TRBD1 (6 bases). This CDR3 has 14 amino acids. Deletions cut 2 bases from V and 5 bases from J, with 9 bases between. The germline V gene has CDR1 MNHEY and CDR2 SVGAGI. The CDR3 protein is CASSYARGTGELFF. In DNA form, the CDR3 reads TGTGCCAGCAGTTACGCTAGGGGGACCGGGGAGCTGTTTTTT.

This clonotype was seen many times. The chain joins TRBV7-9 to TRBJ1-2, with D perhaps matching TRBD1 (6 bases). CDR3 size: 15 residues. The V gene's germline CDR1 is SEHNR and CDR2 FQNEAQ (reference sequence). The V and J ends lost 2 bases and 3 bases respectively, with 13 bases between them. CDR3 nucleotide sequence: TGTGCCAGCAGCTTACTGGGGGGCTATGACTATGGCTACACCTTC. Its translation: CASSLLGGYDYGYTF.

This clonotype was seen repeatedly, ten times or more. V and J are TRBV18 and TRBJ2-5; a weak D match, TRBD1 (6 bases). The CDR3 covers 14 residues. CDR1 KGHSH and CDR2 LQKENI come from the germline V gene. Trimming left V 3 bases short and J 3 bases short, with 11 bases between. The DNA for the CDR3 is TGTGCCAGCTCACCTGGACAGACTAAAGAGACCCAGTACTTC. It codes for CASSPGQTKETQYF.

This clonotype was found many times. The rearrangement uses TRBV13 and TRBJ2-1; 11 bases agree with TRBD2. The CDR3 length is 17 residues. Germline lookup yields CDR1 PRHDT and CDR2 FYEKMQ (reference sequence). The V and J ends lost 4 bases and 5 bases, in that order; junction bases with no gene match: 10. The CDR3 DNA is TGTGCCAGCAGCTCCGGACTAGCGGGTCCACTCAACAATGAGCAGTTCTTC. Amino acids: CASSSGLAGPLNNEQFF. Full variable domain (missing parts from reference TRBV13 and TRBJ2-1): AAGVIQSPRHLIKEKRETATLKCYPIPRHDTVYWYQQGPGQDPQFLISFYEKMQSDKGSIPDRFSAQQFSDYHSELNMSSLELGDSALYFCASSSGLAGPLNNEQFFGPGTRLTVL.

In the case of this clonotype: Just one base apart from a much larger clone, this may be a read error. The V call is TRBV12-3 or TRBV12-4, the J call TRBJ1-4; D ambiguous. The CDR3 consists of 11 residues. CDR3 DNA sequence: TGTGGCAGCATCCTGGAGGGAAAACTGTTTTTT. The encoded protein is CGSILEGKLFF.

Many counts were recorded for this clonotype. The gene calls are TRBV6-2 or TRBV6-3 and TRBJ1-4; D is perhaps TRBD1 (5 bases). The V gene lost 6 bases and the J gene lost 7 bases, with 24 bases spanning the gap. The V gene's germline CDR1 is MNHEY and CDR2 SVGEGT. CDR3 length: 17 residues. CDR3 loop: CASSPEEIRARGEKLFF. Here the CDR3 DNA reads TGTGCCAGCAGCCCGGAAGAAATCAGGGCTAGGGGTGAAAAACTGTTTTTT.

This clonotype was recorded many times. The V gene is TRBV12-3 or TRBV12-4, the J gene TRBJ2-1; unclear D gene. The CDR3 has 12 amino acids. Trimming cost V 2 bases and J 4 bases, with 3 bases left between them. The CDR3 region is CASSLNYNEQFF. CDR3 nucleotides: TGTGCCAGCAGTTTAAATTACAATGAGCAGTTCTTC.